The clone carrying this TCR beta chain has ten or more counts. These data are taken from a study of cytomegalovirus exposure and HLA in healthy donors. Germline CDR1 and CDR2: SGHDN and FVKESK. This CDR3 has 19 residues. The trim removed 0 bases at V and 2 bases at J, leaving 8 bases unmatched. Use of 60 Vbeta and 13 Jbeta primers characterized the PCR. Method: immunoSEQ multiplex PCR; TCRdb's copy keeps in-frame clones and lacks some. The top ten hold about 2.4% of the sample, which has some 160,000 clones, over 65% seen once. Sequencing input: PBMCs. The V call is TRBV14, the J call TRBJ2-7; 15 bases align to TRBD2. This clonotype was obtained from a man aged 55 to 70 in good health and CMV-seronegative. CDR3 nucleotide sequence: TGTGCCAGCAGCCAAGAATCCGGGACTAGCGGGAGGTCAACCTACGAGCAGTACTTC. Translation: CASSQESGTSGRSTYEQYF.